This entry lists 17 T cell receptor beta chains sequenced from one sample in a study of T-cell memory formation after mild COVID-19. From the 5' RACE reads, TCRdb called clonotypes with MiXCR, one entry per CDR3 protein. Of more than 300,000 distinct CDR3 sequences listed, roughly 15% are singletons. The specimen was PBMCs or a T cell subset sorted from them (not recorded which). All receptors derive from a man between 18 and 35 years old who had mild COVID-19 (a few samples of this study predate the infection). Cell type and time point are not known.

This clonotype was counted a few times. The V call is TRBV6-6, the J call TRBJ2-1; TRBD1 agrees at 7 bases. The V gene end was trimmed by 5 bases and the J gene end by 0 bases; junction bases not matched to a gene: 10. Germline loops: CDR1 MNHNY, CDR2 SVGAGI (reference sequence). The CDR3 totals 17 residues. CDR3 in DNA: TGTGCCAGCAGTCCCTCGAGGACAGGTAGCTCCTACAATGAGCAGTTCTTC. It translates to CASSPSRTGSSYNEQFF.

The chain combines TRBV4-3 with TRBJ2-7; TRBD1 matches at 9 bases. J lost 3 bases, V lost 1 base, and 7 bases had no gene match. Germline CDR1 is LGHNA and CDR2 is YSLEER. This CDR3 comprises 16 residues. CDR3 sequence reads: CASSQGRTGAGYEQYF. The CDR3 DNA sequence: TGCGCCAGCAGCCAAGGCCGGACAGGGGCGGGCTACGAGCAGTACTTC.

The CDR3: CASSDPYEQYV. CDR3 sequence (DNA): TGCGCCAGCAGCGATCCCTACGAGCAGTACGTC. The chain employs TRBV23-1 and TRBJ2-7; the D is unclear. TRBV23-1 is reported as an ORF; its role is uncertain. The ends were cut back, 6 bases at V and 2 bases at J, with 5 bases in the middle. The CDR3 is 11 residues long.

This clonotype was counted ten times or more. This chain joins TRBV9 and TRBJ2-3; D gene ambiguous. The V gene lost 0 bases and the J gene lost 5 bases, with 10 bases spanning the gap. The CDR3 extends over 14 amino acids. Germline CDR1 is SGDLS and CDR2 is YYNGEE. The CDR3 DNA sequence: TGTGCCAGCAGCGTAGCCCCCGAAGGAGATACGCAGTATTTT. This encodes CASSVAPEGDTQYF.

This clonotype was counted only a few times. The chain links TRBV6-5 to TRBJ2-7; the match to TRBD1 covers 8 bases. The J segment lost 7 bases and the V segment lost 6 bases, leaving 8 bases of the junction unmatched. Germline-derived CDR1 and CDR2 are MNHEY and SVGAGI. This CDR3 contains 13 residues. The CDR3 protein is CASRVDRGGEQYV. The CDR3 DNA follows: TGTGCCAGCAGGGTCGACAGGGGTGGGGAGCAGTACGTC.

This clonotype was observed a few times. V and J are TRBV5-1 and TRBJ2-2; 8 bases are a match to TRBD1. The germline CDR1 and CDR2 sequences are SGHRS and YFSETQ. The length of the CDR3 is 17 residues. Trimming at V came to 2 bases and at J to 4 bases, leaving 10 bases not matched to a gene. The DNA of the CDR3 is TGCGCCAGCAGCTTTTCAATGGGGACAGGCGGCACCGGGGAGCTGTTTTTT. This codes for CASSFSMGTGGTGELFF.

This clonotype was observed a few times. V usage is TRBV10-3 and J usage is TRBJ1-6, with D unresolved. Trimming stripped 2 bases from V and 13 bases from J, with 12 bases between. The CDR3 spans 13 residues. CDR1 ENHRY and CDR2 SYGVKD come from the germline V gene. Here the CDR3 reads CAISEVVPGPLHF. The CDR3 nucleotides read TGTGCCATCAGTGAGGTTGTCCCGGGCCCCCTCCACTTT.

The V gene is TRBV7-2, the J gene TRBJ1-1, with D hard to call. The CDR3 has 14 amino acids. Germline assignment: CDR1 SGHTA and CDR2 FQGNSA. With 0 bases removed from V and 8 bases from J, the gap between germline ends came to 13 bases. CDR3 protein: CASSLAWGTSEAFF. As DNA, the CDR3 is TGTGCCAGCAGCTTAGCTTGGGGTACAAGCGAAGCTTTCTTT.

The J gene is TRBJ2-7, the V gene TRBV12-3 or TRBV12-4, with D unclear. The CDR3 totals 15 residues. The V end lost 5 bases, the J end lost 4 bases, and 18 bases lay between the germline ends. The chain's CDR3 is CASSPPYGPVYEQYF. In DNA form, the CDR3 reads TGTGCCAGCAGTCCCCCGTATGGGCCAGTATACGAGCAGTACTTC.

The V and J genes are TRBV18 and TRBJ1-1, with a tentative D call TRBD1 (5 bases). V lost 5 bases and J 6 bases, leaving 13 bases between the germline ends. Germline V gives CDR1 KGHSH, CDR2 LQKENI. CDR3 size: 13 residues. CDR3 amino acids: CASSEQVMAEAFF. DNA of the CDR3: TGTGCCAGCTCAGAACAGGTGATGGCTGAAGCTTTCTTT.

Here the CDR3 reads CATSRSGTQSYEQYF. CDR3 nucleotide sequence: TGTGCCACCAGCAGATCCGGGACACAGAGTTACGAGCAGTACTTC. The rearrangement uses TRBV15 and TRBJ2-7; maybe TRBD1 (6 bases). CDR3 length: 15 residues. The V and J ends lost 2 bases and 4 bases respectively, with 15 bases between them. From germline, CDR1 is LNHNV and CDR2 YYDKDF (reference sequence).

The chain carries TRBV5-1 and TRBJ1-1; possibly TRBD1 for D (6 bases). Germline CDR1 SGHRS, CDR2 YFSETQ. The CDR3 is made up of 14 amino acids. V gave up 2 bases and J gave up 1 base, with 9 bases separating them. The CDR3 spells CASSFWTENTEAFF. The CDR3 bases are TGCGCCAGCAGCTTTTGGACAGAGAACACTGAAGCTTTCTTT.

This clonotype was recorded at least ten times. The chain uses TRBV11-2 and TRBJ1-1; D is perhaps TRBD1 (6 bases). Trimming stripped 3 bases from V and 3 bases from J, with 11 bases between. The CDR3 covers 14 residues. In germline, CDR1 is SGHAT, CDR2 FQNNGV. CDR3 sequence reads: CASSFGQYYTEAFF. CDR3 bases: TGTGCCAGCAGCTTCGGACAGTACTACACTGAAGCTTTCTTT.

This clonotype occurred many times. The gene calls are TRBV5-1 and TRBJ2-7; either TRBD1 or TRBD2 may supply D (5 bases each). V lost 4 bases to trimming and J lost 4 bases, with 9 bases between them. Germline V gene sequence: CDR1 SGHRS, CDR2 YFSETQ. There are 12 residues in the CDR3. CDR3 bases: TGCGCCAGCAGCGGGGGTAATTACGAGCAGTACTTC. It specifies CASSGGNYEQYF. Using reference TRBV5-1 and TRBJ2-7 for the parts outside the CDR3, the full variable domain is KAGVTQTPRYLIKTRGQQVTLSCSPISGHRSVSWYQQTPGQGLQFLFEYFSETQRNKGNFPGRFSGRQFSNSRSEMNVSTLELGDSALYLCASSGGNYEQYFGPGTRLTVT.

The V gene is TRBV20-1, the J gene TRBJ1-2, with D unclear. Trimming removed 6 bases at V and 4 bases at J, with 9 bases between. There are 11 residues in the CDR3. CDR1 is DFQATT and CDR2 is SNEGSKA in the germline V gene (reference sequence). CDR3 amino acids: CSAPKLYGYTF. The CDR3 DNA is TGCAGTGCGCCGAAGCTCTATGGCTACACCTTC.

The genes are TRBV12-3 or TRBV12-4 and TRBJ2-5, with a tentative D call TRBD2 (7 bases). This CDR3 spans 17 amino acids. With 4 bases removed from V and 2 bases from J, the gap between germline ends came to 20 bases. The CDR3 region is CASSSGTNRGAQETQYF. The CDR3 nucleotides are TGTGCCAGCAGTTCTGGGACTAATCGGGGGGCTCAAGAGACCCAGTACTTC.

As concerns this clonotype: A much more abundant neighbour one base away suggests this may be a read error. This chain links TRBV7-2 with TRBJ2-5; D may match TRBD1 or TRBD2 (5 bases each). The germline gives CDR1 SGHTA, CDR2 FQGNSA. The CDR3 has 13 residues. Trimming removed 6 bases at V and 1 base at J, with 9 bases between. CDR3 sequence (DNA): TGTGCCAGCAGACCCGGGGCCCAAGAGACCCAGTACTTC. Encoded protein: CASRPGAQETQYF.